Listed below are T cell receptor beta chains from one sample, sequenced in a study of cytomegalovirus exposure and HLA in healthy donors. The table came from immunoSEQ multiplex PCR; TCRdb's copy has only in-frame clones and leaves some out. The sample shows some 150,000 clones, 70% to 80% of them seen only once. Material for sequencing was PBMCs. These receptors originate from a man aged 35-49 years in good health and CMV-seronegative. CDR3s include the opening cysteine and the closing phenylalanine or tryptophan. The order of the fields is clone size, V gene, D gene, J gene, CDR3 DNA, CDR3 protein. D genes are given only for firm matches. Size values are once, few and many counts, or a class for expanded clones, and some rows have none.

-	TRBV5-1	-	TRBJ2-5	TGCGCCAGCAGCACGGGATACCAAGAGACCCAGTACTTC	CASSTGYQETQYF
-	TRBV30	TRBD1	TRBJ2-2	TGTGCCCACGGGACAGGGGAGGCGACCGGGGAGCTGTTTTTT	CAHGTGEATGELFF
few	TRBV4-1	-	TRBJ1-2	TGCGCCAGCAGCCAAACGGAGTCTAACTATGGCTACACCTTC	CASSQTESNYGYTF
-	TRBV4-3	TRBD2	TRBJ2-4	TGCGCCAGCAGCCAAGATATAGCGGGGGGGCGATTCGGAAACATTCAGTACTTC	CASSQDIAGGRFGNIQYF
-	TRBV19	-	TRBJ2-5	TGTGCCAGTAGCGGCGGGGCCCACCAAGAGACCCAGTACTTC	CASSGGAHQETQYF
-	TRBV4-1	-	TRBJ1-1	TGCGCCAGCAGCCAAAAAGACCCGGGGGGGACTGAAGCTTTCTTT	CASSQKDPGGTEAFF
-	TRBV7-9	-	TRBJ1-5	TGTGCCAGCATGCCAGGATCAACTAGCAATCAGCCCCAGCATTTT	CASMPGSTSNQPQHF
-	TRBV6-1	-	TRBJ1-1	TGTGCCAGCAGTAGGACAAATGCTTATGAAGCTTTCTTT	CASSRTNAYEAFF
-	TRBV9	TRBD2	TRBJ2-5	TGTGCCAGCAGCGAGGGCGGGGGGGAGGGAGAGACCCAGTACTTC	CASSEGGGEGETQYF
-	TRBV15	TRBD2	TRBJ2-5	TGTGCCACCAGCAGCCCTAGCGGGGGAGAGACCCAGTACTTC	CATSSPSGGETQYF
-	TRBV7-9	-	TRBJ1-5	TGTGCCAGCAGCTTGGACAGAAATCAGCCCCAGCATTTT	CASSLDRNQPQHF
-	TRBV5-1	-	TRBJ1-2	TGCGCCAGCAGCCCCGTGGAGGGCCGTAACTATGGCTACACCTTC	CASSPVEGRNYGYTF
once	TRBV10-3	-	TRBJ1-1	TGTGCCATCTTGAGCAGGGAAGGAACTGAAGCTTTCTTT	CAILSREGTEAFF
once	TRBV7-2	-	TRBJ2-2	TGTGCCAGCCGAGAGGTCCCTAGCACCGGGGAGCTGTTTTTT	CASREVPSTGELFF
-	TRBV4-2	TRBD1	TRBJ2-6	TGTGCCAGCAGCCAAGATCCCAGGGGGAAAGGCTCTGGGGCCAACGTCCTGACTTTC	CASSQDPRGKGSGANVLTF
-	TRBV5-8	-	TRBJ1-6	TGTGCCAGCAGCTTACAGTATAATTCACCCCTCCACTTT	CASSLQYNSPLHF
-	TRBV27	TRBD2	TRBJ2-7	TGTGCCAGCAGACGGACTAGCGGGGAAACCTACGAGCAGTACTTC	CASRRTSGETYEQYF
-	TRBV11-2	-	TRBJ1-6	TGTGCCAGCAGCTTTAAAGGGAGGGGGATTGGATCCCTCCACTTT	CASSFKGRGIGSLHF
-	TRBV5-4	-	TRBJ1-1	TGTGCCAGCAGCCTCACATCGAACACTGAAGCTTTCTTT	CASSLTSNTEAFF
once	TRBV9	TRBD1	TRBJ2-5	TGTGCCAGCAGCCCCCGGGACAGGGGGCGCCAAGAGACCCAGTACTTC	CASSPRDRGRQETQYF
-	TRBV12-5	TRBD2	TRBJ2-7	TGTGCTAGTGGTTTGGAGGTCGGGACTAGCGGGTACGAGCAGTACTTC	CASGLEVGTSGYEQYF
-	TRBV29-1	TRBD1	TRBJ1-1	TGCAGCGTTGTAGGGAAGGGGGCCACGAACACTGAAGCTTTCTTT	CSVVGKGATNTEAFF
-	TRBV7-9	-	TRBJ1-5	TGTGCCAGCAGCTTAGGGGGCGGTCGGCCCCAGCATTTT	CASSLGGGRPQHF
-	TRBV10-2	-	TRBJ1-2	TGCGCCAGCAGTGACGGCAGGGTCGATGGCTACACCTTC	CASSDGRVDGYTF
-	TRBV4-3	-	TRBJ1-2	TGCGCCAGCAGCCAAGATGGGGGCAGCTCCTATGGCTACACCTTC	CASSQDGGSSYGYTF
-	TRBV2	-	TRBJ2-7	TGTGCCAGAAAGCTACGGCGGGATGGCGAGCAGTACTTC	CARKLRRDGEQYF
-	TRBV7-9	-	TRBJ2-4	TGTGCCAGCCAGACAGGTTCATGGGACATTCAGTACTTC	CASQTGSWDIQYF
-	TRBV6-5	-	TRBJ2-7	TGTGCCAGCAGTAATAGGGGATTTGCTTACGAGCAGTACTTC	CASSNRGFAYEQYF
-	TRBV4-3	TRBD1	TRBJ2-7	TGCGCCAGCAGCCAAGACGGGACAGGAGCCTACGAGCAGTACTTC	CASSQDGTGAYEQYF
-	TRBV5-6	-	TRBJ2-5	TGTGCCAGCAGCTTTATGGGGGGACTTTCCCAAGAGACCCAGTACTTC	CASSFMGGLSQETQYF
-	TRBV27	-	TRBJ1-4	TGTGCCAGCAGTTTATATGCCAGCACAGCAACTAATGAAAAACTGTTTTTT	CASSLYASTATNEKLFF
-	TRBV28	-	TRBJ1-1	TGTGCCAGCAGTTTTACTGGTCAAGCTTTCTTT	CASSFTGQAFF
-	TRBV30	-	TRBJ1-1	TGTGCCTGGAGGGGGCGTAGTAACACTGAAGCTTTCTTT	CAWRGRSNTEAFF
-	TRBV7-6	TRBD2	TRBJ2-3	TGTGCCAGCAGCCCTTTACGGGGGGCGCAGTATTTT	CASSPLRGAQYF
-	TRBV19	-	TRBJ2-7	TGTGCCAGTAGTATAACAGGGCACCAACCTTACGAGCAGTACTTC	CASSITGHQPYEQYF
few	TRBV19	-	TRBJ2-3	TGTGCCAGTAGTATGCCGATGAGGCCTCTTCGTACAGATACGCAGTATTTT	CASSMPMRPLRTDTQYF
-	TRBV5-6	TRBD1	TRBJ2-2	TGTGCCAGCAGCCCCGGGACAGGGGGCTACACCGGGGAGCTGTTTTTT	CASSPGTGGYTGELFF
-	TRBV7-9	-	TRBJ2-7	TGTGCCAGCAGCACCCGGGTAAACTCCTACGAGCAGTACTTC	CASSTRVNSYEQYF
-	TRBV28	-	TRBJ2-7	TGTGCCAGCACGGGTCTAGCCTACGAGCAGTACTTC	CASTGLAYEQYF
few	TRBV7-9	TRBD1	TRBJ2-4	TGTGCCAGCAGCTCGACAGGGTTAGCCAAAAACATTCAGTACTTC	CASSSTGLAKNIQYF
-	TRBV27	-	TRBJ1-5	TGTGCCAGCAGTTTCCTAGGCGGACAGCCCCAGCATTTT	CASSFLGGQPQHF
-	TRBV27	TRBD1	TRBJ2-7	TGTGCCAGCAGTGGTAGGGGACAGGGTTTTCGGGAGCAGTACTTC	CASSGRGQGFREQYF
-	TRBV30	TRBD1	TRBJ1-6	TGTGCCTGGGGGGGACAGAAAAATTCACCCCTCCACTTT	CAWGGQKNSPLHF
-	TRBV7-9	-	TRBJ2-3	TGTGCCAGCAGCTTAGGGGCAGGGGCCACAGATACGCAGTATTTT	CASSLGAGATDTQYF
-	TRBV5-1	TRBD2	TRBJ2-6	TGCGCCAGCAGCTTGGACGCGGGGGCTGGGGCCAACGTCCTGACTTTC	CASSLDAGAGANVLTF
-	TRBV7-8	TRBD1	TRBJ2-1	TGTGCCAGCAGCTTACGACAGGGGACCAGCTCCTACAATGAGCAGTTCTTC	CASSLRQGTSSYNEQFF
-	TRBV5-1	TRBD2	TRBJ2-7	TGCGCCAGCAGCTTGAGCGGGGGGTACTACGAGCAGTACTTC	CASSLSGGYYEQYF
once	TRBV7-6	-	TRBJ2-1	TGTGCCAGCAGCCAGGGCCCCTACAATGAGCAGTTCTTC	CASSQGPYNEQFF
-	TRBV19	TRBD1	TRBJ2-2	TGTGCCCCCGGGACAGGGCGAACCGGGGAGCTGTTTTTT	CAPGTGRTGELFF